This T cell receptor (beta chain) stems from a study of blood T cells in healthy people across ages. Study results and limitations: Strongly correlated with naive T cell percentage was TCR beta diversity.

It was with a sample-barcoded 5' primer and a J-beta primer mix that a second PCR of about 6 to 11 cycles was run. TCRdb re-derived calls from the 5' RACE reads in MiXCR, one entry per CDR3 protein. Of around 850,000 distinct CDR3 sequences in the sample, roughly 34% were seen once. This clonotype was picked up a small number of times. What it recognizes is unknown. The CDR3 extends over 15 amino acids. Germline assignment: CDR1 DFQATT and CDR2 SNEGSKA (reference sequence). Trimming left V 0 bases short and J 3 bases short, with 12 bases between. J is TRBJ2-1 and V is TRBV20-1; possibly TRBD2 for D (5 bases). The clonotype comes from a man aged 18 to 30 in good health. Specimen: blood. The CDR3 DNA reads TGCAGTGCTAGAGATCCGGGAAGAATCTACAATGAGCAGTTCTTC. This sequence encodes CSARDPGRIYNEQFF.